Below, 10 T cell receptor beta chains from the same sample are listed, as sequenced in a study of T cell clonality in common variable immunodeficiency. Assay: immunoSEQ multiplex PCR; the TCRdb copy retains only in-frame clones and omits some. Recorded here are 40,000 to 50,000 clones, none singletons. Source material: peripheral blood mononuclear cells. The source is a person aged 18 to 70 in good health.

CDR3 DNA, as far as it was read: TGTGCCAGCAGTGAGAGACAGGGGACCTCCACAGATACC. Protein sequence: CASSERQGTSTDT. The full CDR3 is CASSERQGTSTDTYTF. The J gene is TRBJ1-2, the V gene TRBV6-1, with TRBD1 matching 8 bases. The read gets to within 3 residues of the CDR3 end, and the germline J gene fills in the rest. Germline CDR1 reads MNHNS; CDR2 reads SASEGT. This CDR3 spans 16 amino acids.

As to this clone: The CDR3 end lies 3 residues beyond the end of the read and is filled in from the germline J gene. This chain uses TRBV5-5 with TRBJ2-7; 7 nucleotides agree with TRBD2. This CDR3 is built from 14 residues. Germline V gene lookup returns CDR1 SGHKS and CDR2 YYEKEE (reference sequence). V gave up 2 bases and J gave up 6 bases; unmatched junction bases: 8. CDR3 in amino acids: CASSFGLVRTEQYF. Incomplete CDR3 DNA: TGTGCCAGCAGCTTCGGACTAGTGCGTACCGAG.

Note on this clone: The CDR3 end falls 3 residues outside the read, so it is completed with the germline J gene. This chain uses TRBV7-9 with TRBJ2-7; 9 bases fit TRBD1. The CDR3 has 13 amino acids. From germline, CDR1 is SEHNR and CDR2 FQNEAQ (reference sequence). After removal of 5 bases from V and 4 bases from J, the junction contained 3 bases not matched to a gene. The part of the CDR3 DNA that was read is TGTGCCAGCAGCCATGGACAGGGGTACGAG. Translated: CASSHGQGYE. Given in full, the CDR3 is CASSHGQGYEQYF.

Concerning this clone itself: The read ends 3 residues early relative to the CDR3; the germline J gene fills the gap. The V and J genes are TRBV5-1 and TRBJ2-7; D not resolved. CDR1 and CDR2 (germline): SGHRS, YFSETQ. Trimming took 0 bases from V and 6 from J, leaving 7 bases between them. This CDR3 region has 12 residues. The sequenced part of the CDR3 DNA is TGCGCCAGCAGCTTGGACGATAGCGAG. Protein: CASSLDDSE. The full CDR3 protein is CASSLDDSEQYF.

This clone was detected a few times. Read data end 3 residues before the CDR3 end; the end is taken from the germline J gene. The gene calls are TRBV5-1 and TRBJ1-2, with 8 bases aligning to TRBD1. The CDR3 runs 13 residues. The V gene's germline CDR1 is SGHRS and CDR2 YFSETQ. CDR3 DNA (partial): TGCGCCAGCAGCTCTCTGGACAGGGAGGGC. Its translation: CASSSLDREG. The entire CDR3 protein is CASSSLDREGYTF.

This clone showed up many times. Read coverage stops 3 residues before the CDR3 terminus; the germline J gene supplies the remainder. The V and J genes are TRBV19 and TRBJ2-5; D is uncertain. CDR3 size: 11 residues. Per the germline V gene, CDR1 is LNHDA and CDR2 is SQIVND (reference sequence). V was cut by 1 base and J by 7 bases, with 4 bases left in between. The chain's CDR3 is CASSIAGTQYF. The CDR3 bases that were read are TGTGCCAGTAGTATAGCCGGGACC.

The sample holds many counts of this clone. The read terminates 3 residues ahead of where the CDR3 ends, so the germline J gene completes it. This sequence joins TRBV2 and TRBJ2-7; possible D gene TRBD1, 5 bases. The V gene's germline CDR1 is SNHLY and CDR2 FYNNEI. This CDR3 comprises 14 residues. V lost 6 bases, J lost 6 bases, and 18 bases lay in between. CDR3 bases read: TGTGCCAGCAGAGGGGCCCCACAGTCATCCGAG. This codes for CASRGAPQSSE. The entire CDR3 is CASRGAPQSSEQYF.

Notes on this clone: The DNA ends 3 residues before the CDR3 does, and the rest of the CDR3 is filled in from the germline J gene. This rearrangement joins TRBV19 to TRBJ1-2; D gene ambiguous. Trimming shortened V by 0 bases and J by 4 bases, and 12 bases separated the two germline ends. CDR1 LNHDA and CDR2 SQIVND come from the germline V gene (reference sequence). The CDR3 extends over 15 amino acids. CDR3 bases read: TGTGCCAGTAGTATAGATCGTGGGCAGACCTATGGC. Translation: CASSIDRGQTYG. The whole CDR3 protein is CASSIDRGQTYGYTF.

The CDR3 protein is CASSSQGYGQYF. The CDR3 DNA, read in part, is TGTGCCAGCTCATCCCAGGGGTATGGT. This sequence joins TRBV18 and TRBJ2-4; a weak D match, TRBD1 (6 bases). The read terminates 3 residues before the CDR3 end, so the remaining end is supplied by the germline J gene. This CDR3 has 12 residues. Germline CDR1 is KGHSH and CDR2 is LQKENI.

In its sample, this clone was seen many times. The CDR3 region is CSASGQGTTDTQYF. CDR3 bases read: TGCAGTGCTAGTGGACAGGGGACCACAGATACG. The V gene is TRBV20-1, the J gene TRBJ2-3; 9 positions agree with TRBD1. The read finishes 3 residues shy of the CDR3 end, and the germline J gene is used to complete it. J was trimmed by 2 bases and V by 3 bases; bases with no gene match: 3. Germline lookup yields CDR1 DFQATT and CDR2 SNEGSKA (reference sequence). There are 14 residues in the CDR3.